This TCR beta chain was obtained from a study of shared T cell receptors in the human thymus (dated by TCRdb to 2020 to 2023). For the wider study: The study examined how the human thymus generates shared, self-reactive T-cell receptor alpha chains.

Of note for this clone: Its antigen has not been determined. Qualities for individual bases were not recorded, and no much larger clone is one base off.

Reading from cysteine to phenylalanine, the CDR3 counts 15 amino acids. Only the CDR3 region is kept as DNA, spanning 45 bases read in frame from base 1. From the germline V gene (reference sequence), CDR1 is SGHNT and CDR2 is YYREEE. The V end loses 2 bases and the J end loses 3 bases, and a stretch of 15 bases separates them. The library was obtained by the immunoSEQ multiplex PCR assay. TCRdb stores this immuneACCESS table with in-frame sequences only. Part of the clones is absent; in the studies checked, under half of the shortfall reflects unresolved V genes, and no reason is known for the rest. This sample holds about 380,000 clones; approximately 95% were observed only once. The leading ten clones occupy around 0.018% of the sample.

This chain joins TRBV5-4 to TRBJ2-7; a tentative D call is TRBD1 (6 bases match). The specimen was thymocytes. The TCR was taken from a human donor. The sequenced DNA is TGTGCCAGCAGCTTCAGGGGTTCCAGGCGCTACGAGCAGTACTTC. Translated, this is CASSFRGSRRYEQYF.